One and the same sample provided the 9 T cell receptor beta chains below, sequenced in a study of CD8 T cells in ankylosing spondylitis. Overall study findings and caveats: A TCR beta motif of roughly 8 highly homologous variants seemed to mark ankylosing spondylitis blood.

These TCRs are of unknown antigen specificity. TCRdb redid the calling of the 5' RACE reads with MiXCR, one entry per CDR3 protein. The sample lists 130,000 or so distinct CDR3 sequences, roughly a sixth occurring once. Material for sequencing was blood, either unsorted or a sorted T cell fraction (not recorded which). These receptors were taken from a male donor with ankylosing spondylitis.

The chain couples TRBV7-3 to TRBJ2-3; D is perhaps TRBD2 (5 bases). V gave up 3 bases and J gave up 1 base, with 11 bases separating them. Germline values: CDR1 SGHTA, CDR2 FQGTGA. There are 15 residues in the CDR3. The CDR3 nucleotides read TGTGCCAGCAGCTTTGGTCCGCGGGGCACAGATACGCAGTATTTT. It specifies CASSFGPRGTDTQYF.

This clonotype turned up a few times. The genes are TRBV24-1 and TRBJ2-1, with 7 bases identical to TRBD2. V lost 5 bases, J lost 6 bases, and 12 bases stayed unmatched. There are 16 residues in the CDR3. Germline lookup yields CDR1 KGHDR and CDR2 SFDVKD. CDR3 bases: TGTGCCACCAGTGCAATGGGGGGGAACGGAATCAATGAGCAGTTCTTC. Protein sequence: CATSAMGGNGINEQFF.

CDR3 bases: TGCGCCAGCAGCCAGGGAGCGGGAGGTTCAGACGAGCAGTACTTC. Translation: CASSQGAGGSDEQYF. The chain is built from TRBV4-1 and TRBJ2-7, with 9 bases lining up with TRBD2. Germline V gene lookup returns CDR1 MGHRA and CDR2 YSYEKL. The CDR3 is made up of 15 amino acids. V was pared by 3 bases and J by 5 bases, with 8 bases of the junction left unmatched.

This clonotype was picked up a small number of times. This chain links TRBV18 with TRBJ2-1; the match to TRBD1 covers 11 bases. Trimming cost V 3 bases and J 2 bases; bases outside gene matches: 3. There are 16 residues in the CDR3. In germline, CDR1 is KGHSH, CDR2 LQKENI. CDR3 amino acids: CASSPGQGEAYNEQFF. CDR3 DNA: TGTGCCAGCTCACCGGGACAGGGGGAAGCCTACAATGAGCAGTTCTTC.

This clonotype was counted a few times. This chain joins TRBV2 and TRBJ2-7, with a weak D call TRBD2 (5 bases). Per germline, CDR1 SNHLY and CDR2 FYNNEI. The CDR3 has 15 residues. Trimming took 7 bases from V and 1 from J, leaving 17 bases between them. The CDR3 sequence is CASIPVRWESYEQYF. The CDR3 nucleotides are TGTGCCAGCATCCCTGTCCGTTGGGAGTCCTACGAGCAGTACTTC.

This clonotype was observed a handful of times. In nucleotides, the CDR3 is TGCAGCGTTGTAACCCTAGCGTACAATGAGCAGTTCTTC. This encodes CSVVTLAYNEQFF. V usage is TRBV29-1 and J usage is TRBJ2-1; weak D call: TRBD2 (6 bases). The CDR3 extends over 13 amino acids. With 4 bases removed from V and 4 bases from J, the gap between germline ends came to 11 bases. CDR1 and CDR2 from the germline V gene are SQVTM and ANQGSEA.

This clonotype has only a few counts. The chain recombines TRBV28 with TRBJ2-7, with a weak D call TRBD2 (6 bases). Germline assignment: CDR1 MDHEN and CDR2 SYDVKM. CDR3 length: 15 amino acids. V was cut by 2 bases and J by 3 bases, with 14 bases left in between. The CDR3 coding sequence is TGTGCCAGCAGTTTAACCCGGGGGAATAACTACGAGCAGTACTTC. The encoded protein is CASSLTRGNNYEQYF.

The chain employs TRBV7-9 and TRBJ1-1; D is ambiguous. The CDR3 covers 14 residues. The V gene lost 5 bases and the J gene lost 6 bases, with 16 bases spanning the gap. Germline values: CDR1 SEHNR, CDR2 FQNEAQ (reference sequence). The CDR3 DNA reads as TGTGCCAGCAGCCCCGCTGTCGATGGGCCTGAAGCTTTCTTT. Its protein is CASSPAVDGPEAFF. The full variable domain, with the rest looked up from reference TRBV7-9 and TRBJ1-1, is DTGVSQNPRHKITKRGQNVTFRCDPISEHNRLYWYRQTLGQGPEFLTYFQNEAQLEKSRLLSDRFSAERPKGSFSTLEIQRTEQGDSAMYLCASSPAVDGPEAFFGQGTRLTVV.

This clonotype was counted at least ten times. The chain employs TRBV6-4 and TRBJ1-2, with D unresolved. The length of the CDR3 is 12 residues. V lost 3 bases to trimming and J lost 2 bases, with 4 bases between them. Per the germline V gene, CDR1 is MRHNA and CDR2 is SNTAGT. CDR3 nucleotide sequence: TGTGCCAGCAGTGAACAGAACTATGGCTACACCTTC. Its protein is CASSEQNYGYTF.